This entry concerns a single T cell receptor (beta chain). The antigen remains unidentified. Time point defined: blood from clinic visit 5 months post-surgery; TSC patient then seizure free. The sequenced cases were selected for having the highest brain T cell transcript signatures. Before surgery, patients took at least one anti-epileptic drug. Libraries were prepared by immunoSEQ multiplex PCR; TCRdb keeps only in-frame clonotypes and omits some of them. The sample lists 340,000 or so clones; 93% were seen once. This CDR3 is 14 amino acids long. The V gene lost 3 bases and the J gene lost 3 bases, with 12 bases spanning the gap. Germline assignment: CDR1 DFQATT and CDR2 SNEGSKA (reference sequence). The sample originates from a study of brain T cells in children with intractable seizures. Study observations and caveats: Absence of clones before surgery may stem from lower sequencing depth.

The clonotype comes from a boy under three years old with tuberous sclerosis and intractable seizures. This material consisted of peripheral blood, taken about 5 months after surgery. V is TRBV20-1 and J is TRBJ1-5, with D maybe TRBD1 (5 bases). Here the CDR3 reads CSASGAGYNQPQHF. DNA for the CDR3: TGCAGTGCTAGTGGGGCAGGGTACAATCAGCCCCAGCATTTT.